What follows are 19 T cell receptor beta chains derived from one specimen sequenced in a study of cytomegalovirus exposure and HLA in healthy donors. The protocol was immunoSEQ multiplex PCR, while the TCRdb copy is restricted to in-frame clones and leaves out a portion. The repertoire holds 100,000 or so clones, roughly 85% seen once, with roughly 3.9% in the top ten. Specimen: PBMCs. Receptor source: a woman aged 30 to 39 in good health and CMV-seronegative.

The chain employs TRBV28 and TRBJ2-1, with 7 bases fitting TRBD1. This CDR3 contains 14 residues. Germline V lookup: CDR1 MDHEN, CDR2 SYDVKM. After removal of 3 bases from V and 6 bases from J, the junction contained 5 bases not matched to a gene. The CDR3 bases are TGTGCCAGCAGTTTGGGACAGATCATCAATGAGCAGTTCTTC. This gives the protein CASSLGQIINEQFF.

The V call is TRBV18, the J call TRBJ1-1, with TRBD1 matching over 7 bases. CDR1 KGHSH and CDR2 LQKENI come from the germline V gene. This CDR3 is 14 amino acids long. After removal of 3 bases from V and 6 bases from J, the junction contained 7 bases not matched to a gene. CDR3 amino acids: CASSPRGLFAEAFF. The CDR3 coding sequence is TGTGCCAGCTCACCGAGGGGGCTTTTTGCTGAAGCTTTCTTT. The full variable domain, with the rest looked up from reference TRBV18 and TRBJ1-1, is NAGVMQNPRHLVRRRGQEARLRCSPMKGHSHVYWYRQLPEEGLKFMVYLQKENIIDESGMPKERFSAEFPKEGPSILRIQQVVRGDSAAYFCASSPRGLFAEAFFGQGTRLTVV.

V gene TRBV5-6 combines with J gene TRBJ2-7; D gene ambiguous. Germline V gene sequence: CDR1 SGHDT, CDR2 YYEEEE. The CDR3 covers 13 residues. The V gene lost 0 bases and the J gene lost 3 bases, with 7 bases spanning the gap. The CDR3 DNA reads TGTGCCAGCAGCTTGGTCGATAGCTACGAGCAGTACTTC. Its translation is CASSLVDSYEQYF.

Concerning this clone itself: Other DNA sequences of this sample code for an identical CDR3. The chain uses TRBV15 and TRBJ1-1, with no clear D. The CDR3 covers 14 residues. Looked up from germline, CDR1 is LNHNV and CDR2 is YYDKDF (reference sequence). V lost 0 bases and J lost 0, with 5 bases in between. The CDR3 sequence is CATSRDRVNTEAFF. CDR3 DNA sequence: TGTGCCACCAGCAGAGATCGGGTGAACACTGAAGCTTTCTTT.

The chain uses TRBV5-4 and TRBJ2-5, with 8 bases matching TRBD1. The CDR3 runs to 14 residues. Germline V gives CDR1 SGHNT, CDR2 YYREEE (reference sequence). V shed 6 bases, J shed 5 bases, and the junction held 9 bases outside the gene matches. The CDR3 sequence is CASTQGQAGETQYF. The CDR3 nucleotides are TGTGCCAGCACCCAGGGACAGGCAGGGGAGACCCAGTACTTC.

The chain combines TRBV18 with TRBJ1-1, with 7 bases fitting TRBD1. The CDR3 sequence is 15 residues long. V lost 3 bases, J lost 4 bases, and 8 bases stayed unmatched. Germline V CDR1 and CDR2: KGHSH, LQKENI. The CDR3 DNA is TGTGCCAGCTCACCCGAGTTCAACAGGGGCACTGAAGCTTTCTTT. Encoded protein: CASSPEFNRGTEAFF.

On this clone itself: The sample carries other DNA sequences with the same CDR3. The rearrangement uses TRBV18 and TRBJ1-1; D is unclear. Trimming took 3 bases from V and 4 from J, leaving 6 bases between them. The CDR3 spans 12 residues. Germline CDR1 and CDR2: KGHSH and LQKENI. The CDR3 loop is CASSPGTTEAFF. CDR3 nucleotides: TGTGCCAGCTCACCGGGCACCACTGAAGCTTTCTTT. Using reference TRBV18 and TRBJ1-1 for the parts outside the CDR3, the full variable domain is NAGVMQNPRHLVRRRGQEARLRCSPMKGHSHVYWYRQLPEEGLKFMVYLQKENIIDESGMPKERFSAEFPKEGPSILRIQQVVRGDSAAYFCASSPGTTEAFFGQGTRLTVV.

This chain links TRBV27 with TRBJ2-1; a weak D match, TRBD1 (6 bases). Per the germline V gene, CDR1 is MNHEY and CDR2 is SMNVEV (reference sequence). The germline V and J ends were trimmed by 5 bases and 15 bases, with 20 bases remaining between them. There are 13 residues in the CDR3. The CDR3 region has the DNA TGTGCCAGCAGTACATCCCCGGGCAGGGGAACGTTCTTC. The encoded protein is CASSTSPGRGTFF.

This chain's CDR3 is CASRFLGSNEQYF. The CDR3 DNA sequence: TGTGCCAGCAGGTTTCTTGGGAGTAACGAGCAGTACTTC. This rearrangement joins TRBV2 to TRBJ2-7; tentatively, D is TRBD2 (5 bases). V shed 6 bases and J shed 5 bases, with 14 bases lying between them. From germline, CDR1 is SNHLY and CDR2 FYNNEI. The CDR3 is 13 residues long.

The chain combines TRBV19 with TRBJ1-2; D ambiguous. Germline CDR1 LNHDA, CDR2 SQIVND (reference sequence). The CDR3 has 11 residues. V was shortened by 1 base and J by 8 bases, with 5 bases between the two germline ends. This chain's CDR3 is CASSIAGGYTF. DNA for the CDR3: TGTGCCAGTAGTATAGCGGGAGGCTACACCTTC. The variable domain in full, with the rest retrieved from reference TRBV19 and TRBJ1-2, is DGGITQSPKYLFRKEGQNVTLSCEQNLNHDAMYWYRQDPGQGLRLIYYSQIVNDFQKGDIAEGYSVSREKKESFPLTVTSAQKNPTAFYLCASSIAGGYTFGSGTRLTVV.

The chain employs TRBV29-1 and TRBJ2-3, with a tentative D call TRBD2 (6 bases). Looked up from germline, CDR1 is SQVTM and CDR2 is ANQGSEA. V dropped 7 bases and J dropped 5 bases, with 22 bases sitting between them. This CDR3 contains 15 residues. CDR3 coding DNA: TGCAGCGCCCACCGGGACTCCTTACCGGGAGATACGCAGTATTTT. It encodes CSAHRDSLPGDTQYF.

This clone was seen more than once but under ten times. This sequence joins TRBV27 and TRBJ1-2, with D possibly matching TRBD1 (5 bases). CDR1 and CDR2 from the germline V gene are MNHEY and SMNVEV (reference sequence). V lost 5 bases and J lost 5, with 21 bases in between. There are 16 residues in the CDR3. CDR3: CASSRGDVDRMYGYTF. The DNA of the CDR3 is TGTGCCAGCAGTCGGGGGGATGTGGATCGGATGTATGGCTACACCTTC.

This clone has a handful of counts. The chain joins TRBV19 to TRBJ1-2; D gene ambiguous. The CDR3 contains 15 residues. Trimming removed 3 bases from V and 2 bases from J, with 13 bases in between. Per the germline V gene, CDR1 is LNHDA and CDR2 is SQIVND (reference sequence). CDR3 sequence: CASSMPSQVNYGYTF. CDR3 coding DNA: TGTGCCAGTAGTATGCCCTCCCAGGTAAACTATGGCTACACCTTC.

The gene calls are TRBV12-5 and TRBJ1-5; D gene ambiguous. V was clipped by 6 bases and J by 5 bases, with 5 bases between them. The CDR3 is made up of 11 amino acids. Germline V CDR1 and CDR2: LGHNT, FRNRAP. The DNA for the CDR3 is TGTGCTAGTGGCCAGGATCAGCCCCAGCATTTT. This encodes CASGQDQPQHF.

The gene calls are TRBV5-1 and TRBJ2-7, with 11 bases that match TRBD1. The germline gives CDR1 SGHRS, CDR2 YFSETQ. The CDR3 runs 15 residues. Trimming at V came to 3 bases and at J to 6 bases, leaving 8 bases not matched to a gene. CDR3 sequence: CASSYRGQGAIEQYF. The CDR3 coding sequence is TGCGCCAGCAGCTACCGAGGACAGGGGGCTATCGAGCAGTACTTC.

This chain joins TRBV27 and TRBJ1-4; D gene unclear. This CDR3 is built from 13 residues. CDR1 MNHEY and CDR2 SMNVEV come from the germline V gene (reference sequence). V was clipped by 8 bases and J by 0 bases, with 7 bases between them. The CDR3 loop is CASGGATNEKLFF. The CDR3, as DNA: TGTGCCAGCGGCGGGGCAACTAATGAAAAACTGTTTTTT.

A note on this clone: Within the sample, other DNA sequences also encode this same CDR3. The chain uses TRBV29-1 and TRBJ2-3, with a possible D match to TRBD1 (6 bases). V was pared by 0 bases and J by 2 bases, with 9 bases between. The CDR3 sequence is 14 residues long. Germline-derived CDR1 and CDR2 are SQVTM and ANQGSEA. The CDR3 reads CSVEDRGNTDTQYF. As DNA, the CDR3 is TGCAGCGTTGAAGACAGGGGCAACACAGATACGCAGTATTTT.

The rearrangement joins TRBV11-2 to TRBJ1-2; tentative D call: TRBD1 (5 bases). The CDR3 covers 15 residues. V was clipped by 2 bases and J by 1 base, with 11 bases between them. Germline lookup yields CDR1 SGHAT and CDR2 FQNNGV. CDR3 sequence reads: CASSLLGTNNYGYTF. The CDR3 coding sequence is TGTGCCAGCAGCTTACTCGGGACTAATAACTATGGCTACACCTTC.

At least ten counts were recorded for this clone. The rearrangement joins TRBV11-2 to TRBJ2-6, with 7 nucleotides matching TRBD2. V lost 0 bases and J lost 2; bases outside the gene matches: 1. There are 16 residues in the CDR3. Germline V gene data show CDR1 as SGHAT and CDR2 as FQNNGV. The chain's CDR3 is CASSLEGGAGANVLTF. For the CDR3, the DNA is TGTGCCAGCAGCTTAGAGGGAGGGGCTGGGGCCAACGTCCTGACTTTC.